The rows below give T cell receptor beta chains drawn from one sample of a study of cytomegalovirus exposure and HLA in healthy donors. The data were produced by immunoSEQ multiplex PCR, yet TCRdb's version contains in-frame clones alone and is incomplete. The top ten hold about 6.5% of the sample, which has fewer than 150,000 clones, around three quarters seen once. Material for sequencing was PBMCs. All receptors come from a man aged 40-49 years in good health and CMV-seropositive. Both conserved end residues are part of each CDR3. Fields, in order: V gene, D gene, clone size, J gene, CDR3 DNA, CDR3 protein. A D gene is named only where the DNA matches it firmly. Size is omitted from some rows. Given values are once, few, many or a class for expanded clones.

TRBV6-6	TRBD2	-	TRBJ2-7	TGTGCCAGCAGCAAGAGCGGGAGGGCGTACGAGCAGTACTTC	CASSKSGRAYEQYF
TRBV2	TRBD2	-	TRBJ2-1	TGTGCCAGCACCAGCGGGGTCTACAATGAGCAGTTCTTC	CASTSGVYNEQFF
TRBV6-5	TRBD1	-	TRBJ2-7	TGTGCCAGCAGTTACCGGCCAGGGGGTAAGGACGAGCAGTACTTC	CASSYRPGGKDEQYF
TRBV28	TRBD1	-	TRBJ1-5	TGTGCCAGCAGTTTAAGCCGTAGACAGGGGAGCGGACAGCCCCAGCATTTT	CASSLSRRQGSGQPQHF
TRBV6-5	TRBD1	-	TRBJ1-1	TGTGCCAGCAGTTACTCGACAGGGTTGAACACTGAAGCTTTCTTT	CASSYSTGLNTEAFF
TRBV5-4	-	-	TRBJ2-7	TGTGCCAGCAGCTTGGTCCCGTCGGGGTACGAGCAGTACTTC	CASSLVPSGYEQYF
TRBV7-3	TRBD2	-	TRBJ2-1	TGTGCCAGCAGCTTGGGCGCGGGGGTTTCGAGCTCCTACAATGAGCAGTTCTTC	CASSLGAGVSSSYNEQFF
TRBV2	-	-	TRBJ2-7	TGTGCCAGCCTGACTAGAATCGACGAGCAGTACTTC	CASLTRIDEQYF
TRBV9	-	-	TRBJ1-5	TGTGCCAGCAGCCCCTCGCCGGGGGAATTCCAGCCCCAGCATTTT	CASSPSPGEFQPQHF
TRBV19	TRBD1	-	TRBJ2-2	TGTGCCAGTAGGACAGGGTACGGGAACACCGGGGAGCTGTTTTTT	CASRTGYGNTGELFF
TRBV7-9	TRBD1	-	TRBJ1-1	TGTTCCAACTCACAGGGGATTACTGAAGCTTTCTTT	CSNSQGITEAFF
TRBV5-4	-	-	TRBJ2-3	TGTGCCAGCAGCCAGGGTCGAGATACGCAGTATTTT	CASSQGRDTQYF
TRBV5-1	TRBD2	-	TRBJ2-1	TGCGCCAGCAGCTTGGGGCCTAGCGGGAGGAAGGATGAGCAGTTCTTC	CASSLGPSGRKDEQFF
TRBV5-4	-	once	TRBJ1-3	TGTGCCAGCAGCTTGTCCCTCTCTGGAAACACCATATATTTT	CASSLSLSGNTIYF
TRBV19	-	-	TRBJ1-1	TGTGCCAGTAGTAAAACAAGAGACAGCACTGAAGCTTTCTTT	CASSKTRDSTEAFF
TRBV18	-	-	TRBJ2-2	TGTGCCAGCTCACCCAACCCCGGGAACACCGGGGAGCTGTTTTTT	CASSPNPGNTGELFF
TRBV5-1	TRBD1	once	TRBJ2-7	TGCGCCAGCAGCGTCGACAGGGTTACGTACGAGCAGTACTTC	CASSVDRVTYEQYF
TRBV10-3	-	-	TRBJ2-5	TGTGCCAACGGGGATCAAGAGGCCCAGTACTTC	CANGDQEAQYF
TRBV6-6	TRBD2	-	TRBJ2-1	TGTGCCAGCAGTTACAGTGCTAGCGGGAGGGTCAATGAGCAGTTCTTC	CASSYSASGRVNEQFF
TRBV11-3	TRBD2	-	TRBJ2-1	TGTGCCAGCAGCTTAGCGGGAGGCCCGCGGAATGAGCAGTTCTTC	CASSLAGGPRNEQFF
TRBV7-6	-	-	TRBJ1-2	TGTGCCAGCAGCGGACTCGGCCTTCCCCATGGCTACACCTTC	CASSGLGLPHGYTF
TRBV5-1	-	few	TRBJ1-3	TGCGCCAGCAGCTTCCAGGGTCTTGACTCTGGAAACACCATATATTTT	CASSFQGLDSGNTIYF
TRBV19	-	-	TRBJ1-2	TGTGCCAGTAGTCCACAACAGGGCGGCTATGGCTACACCTTC	CASSPQQGGYGYTF
TRBV5-1	TRBD2	-	TRBJ2-1	TGCGCCAGCAGCTTTAGCGGGAGTGGTGGTGAGCAGTTCTTC	CASSFSGSGGEQFF
TRBV19	-	-	TRBJ1-1	TGTGCCAGTAATCACAGGGTCGTGAACACTGAAGCTTTCTTT	CASNHRVVNTEAFF
TRBV2	-	-	TRBJ2-6	TGTGCCAGCGGCCGGGACACCCTAAGCTCTGGGGCCAACGTCCTGACTTTC	CASGRDTLSSGANVLTF
TRBV6-6	TRBD2	once	TRBJ2-1	TGTGCCAGCAGTTCCACTAGACTAGCGGGAGCTGAGCAGTTCTTC	CASSSTRLAGAEQFF
TRBV28	-	-	TRBJ2-7	TGTGCCAGCAGCGGGTTTTACGAGCAGTACTTC	CASSGFYEQYF
TRBV10-1	TRBD2	-	TRBJ2-1	TGCGCCAGCAGTGAAATCGCGGGAGTAAAGTCGGATGAGCAGTTCTTC	CASSEIAGVKSDEQFF
TRBV28	TRBD1	-	TRBJ2-5	TGTGCCAGCATTAACATCCAGGGGGCGCGAGAGACCCAGTACTTC	CASINIQGARETQYF
TRBV10-3	-	few	TRBJ2-1	TGTGCCATCAGTGAGGCACAGGGCCTCTACAATGAGCAGTTCTTC	CAISEAQGLYNEQFF
TRBV5-1	TRBD2	once	TRBJ2-1	TGCGCCAGCAGCTATCCAGCGGGAGTGGTTTACAATGAGCAGTTCTTC	CASSYPAGVVYNEQFF
TRBV5-4	TRBD2	-	TRBJ2-7	TGTGCCAGCAGCTTCGGACTAGACCCCCACGAGCAGTACTTC	CASSFGLDPHEQYF
TRBV19	-	-	TRBJ1-5	TGTGCCAGTAGTCCGGACTTTCATCAGCCCCAGCATTTT	CASSPDFHQPQHF
TRBV29-1	TRBD1	-	TRBJ2-1	TGCAGCGTTGGAAGGGGGCCCTACAATGAGCAGTTCTTC	CSVGRGPYNEQFF
TRBV5-1	TRBD1	once	TRBJ1-5	TGCGCCAGCAGCTTGTGGACAGGGGTGGGTCAGCCCCAGCATTTT	CASSLWTGVGQPQHF
TRBV10-1	-	once	TRBJ2-7	TGCGCCAGCAGCAAGGGGTCCCTACCTACGGGTGAGCAGTACTTC	CASSKGSLPTGEQYF
TRBV6-6	-	few	TRBJ1-5	TGTGCCAGCAGGATGCTAGGGGCGAGCAATCAGCCCCAGCATTTT	CASRMLGASNQPQHF
TRBV28	TRBD1	-	TRBJ2-7	TGTGCCAGTAGCCCGACAGGGGACCACGAGCAGTACTTC	CASSPTGDHEQYF
TRBV12-2	-	few	TRBJ2-1	TGTGCAAGTCGACAGGTATACAATGAGCAGTTCTTC	CASRQVYNEQFF
TRBV28	-	-	TRBJ1-5	TGTGCCAGCAGCCGGACAGTAAATCAGCCCCAGCATTTT	CASSRTVNQPQHF
TRBV6-5	TRBD1	-	TRBJ1-3	TGTGCCAGCAGTTTGGACAGGGTGGCTGGAAACACCATATATTTT	CASSLDRVAGNTIYF
TRBV7-9	-	once	TRBJ1-1	TGTTCCGGATCAAGGGGTATCACTGAAGCTTTCTTT	CSGSRGITEAFF
TRBV7-8	TRBD1	few	TRBJ1-4	TGTGCCAGCAGCCGCTTGGGGACAGGGACAGTGGGCGAAAAACTGTTTTTT	CASSRLGTGTVGEKLFF